The entry below gives a single T cell receptor beta chain sequence along with its context. The antigen remains unidentified. It was with 60 Vbeta and 13 Jbeta primers that the PCR ran. The assay was immunoSEQ multiplex PCR, and TCRdb's table has in-frame clones only and misses some. The data hold 200,000 to 250,000 clones, with around four fifths observed a single time. Germline CDR1 is LGHNT and CDR2 is FRNRAP. The CDR3 sequence is 12 residues long. Trimming pared 11 bases from V and 3 bases from J, leaving 14 bases between. The data were taken from a study of cytomegalovirus exposure and HLA in healthy donors. Overall study findings and caveats: Earlier results showed most TCR beta V segments being productive about 87% or about 30% of the time. Available immune exposure information was restricted to CMV serostatus only.

Nominally healthy donors provided the samples, though records likely missed some immune exposures. The receptor's source is a boy between 2 and 10 years old in good health and CMV-seronegative. V is TRBV12-5 and J is TRBJ2-7; D possibly corresponds to TRBD2 (5 bases). Sequencing was carried out using PBMCs. This CDR3 reads CAQKGSYYEQYF. CDR3 coding DNA: TGTGCTCAAAAAGGGAGCTACTACGAGCAGTACTTC.